This entry concerns a single TCR beta chain. The antigen remains undetermined. This sample is drawn from a study of OX40 agonist ivuxolimab in advanced cancers. Study as a whole: At about 82% male, the cohort had a mean age of about 55 years, ranging from about 20 to 79. Study observations and caveats: Normalized expansion of T-cell clones was also low for some nonresponders. Within 6 weeks, CD4+ and CD8+ blood T cells expanded clonally at 0.1 to 3.0 mg/kg.

The CDR3 loop spans 14 amino acids. The V and J ends lost 5 bases and 4 bases, in that order; junction bases with no gene match: 7. Germline CDR1 is SEHNR and CDR2 is FQNEAQ (reference sequence). TCRdb keeps only in-frame clones here, not all; method: immunoSEQ multiplex PCR. This table holds approximately 61,000 clones, 80% to 90% found once. J is TRBJ1-2 and V is TRBV7-9; 7 bases line up with TRBD1. The receptor was derived from an adult with an advanced solid tumor such as melanoma, head and neck, liver or kidney cancer. The sample in question was CD4+ or CD8+ T cells sorted from blood, obtained in a trial of the OX40 agonist ivuxolimab. The CDR3 here is CASSRPRDSYGYTF. The CDR3 region has the DNA TGTGCCAGCAGCCGACCCCGGGACAGCTATGGCTACACCTTC.